Listed below are T cell receptor beta chains from one sample, sequenced in a study of human T cells and chemical hapten exposure. MiXCR was run by TCRdb on the RACE reads, yielding one entry per CDR3 protein. The profile shows a few hundred thousand distinct CDR3 sequences, 7.5% to 8% of them singletons. Sequencing was performed on whole blood, taken in connection with sensitization to the hapten diphenylcyclopropenone (DPC). All receptors come from a man aged 18-30 years with alopecia areata. Some clones in this sample may be carry-over from other donors' samples. Each CDR3 is given with its conserved first and last residue. Each record gives: V gene, J gene, D gene, clone size, CDR3 protein, CDR3 DNA. The D gene is left open where the match is weak. Part of the rows lack a size; the others show once, few, many or a class for expanded clones.

V: TRBV10-3
J: TRBJ2-2
D: TRBD2
size: many
CDR3: CAITPSTGGNTGELFF
DNA: TGTGCCATCACCCCCTCAACGGGGGGGAACACCGGGGAGCTGTTTTTT

V: TRBV7-9
J: TRBJ2-7
D: NA
size: many
CDR3: CASRAGRYEQYF
DNA: TGTGCCAGCAGGGCGGGGCGCTACGAGCAGTACTTC

V: TRBV10-3
J: TRBJ1-4
D: NA
size: few
CDR3: CAISDGDRTNEKLFF
DNA: TGTGCCATCAGTGACGGAGACAGAACTAATGAAAAACTGTTTTTT

V: TRBV6-5
J: TRBJ1-1
D: NA
size: many
CDR3: CASSYLGGAAEAFF
DNA: TGTGCCAGCAGTTACCTGGGGGGGGCCGCTGAAGCTTTCTTT

V: TRBV7-9
J: TRBJ2-6
D: NA
size: NA
CDR3: CASSSKSPGANVLTF
DNA: TGTGCCAGCAGCTCCAAATCCCCTGGGGCCAACGTCCTGACTTTC

V: TRBV10-3
J: TRBJ1-1
D: NA
size: few
CDR3: CAISVGGHNTEAFF
DNA: TGTGCCATCAGTGTCGGAGGGCATAACACTGAAGCTTTCTTT

V: TRBV11-2
J: TRBJ2-7
D: NA
size: few
CDR3: CASSSDTTYEQYF
DNA: TGTGCCAGCAGCTCCGACACCACCTACGAGCAGTACTTC

V: TRBV20-1
J: TRBJ2-3
D: NA
size: NA
CDR3: CSARGPTDTQYF
DNA: TGCAGTGCTAGGGGCCCCACAGATACGCAGTATTTT

V: TRBV29-1
J: TRBJ1-2
D: NA
size: few
CDR3: CSVVPDPYYGYTF
DNA: TGCAGCGTTGTCCCGGACCCATATTATGGCTACACCTTC

V: TRBV6-2/TRBV6-3
J: TRBJ1-2
D: TRBD1
size: NA
CDR3: CASSYSGTDYYGYTF
DNA: TGTGCCAGCAGTTACTCAGGGACAGACTACTATGGCTACACCTTC

V: TRBV24-1
J: TRBJ2-1
D: TRBD1
size: few
CDR3: CATSDLTGVVQFF
DNA: TGTGCCACCAGTGATTTGACAGGGGTTGTCCAGTTCTTC

V: TRBV7-9
J: TRBJ2-5
D: TRBD2
size: many
CDR3: CASSNQGLASETQYF
DNA: TGTGCCAGCAGCAACCAAGGACTAGCGTCAGAGACCCAGTACTTC

V: TRBV4-3
J: TRBJ1-2
D: NA
size: NA
CDR3: CASSEVQAVHYGYTF
DNA: TGCGCCAGCAGCGAAGTCCAGGCGGTACACTATGGCTACACCTTC

V: TRBV29-1
J: TRBJ1-3
D: TRBD1
size: few
CDR3: CSVCTGESGNTIYF
DNA: TGCAGCGTTTGCACAGGGGAAAGTGGAAACACCATATATTTT

V: TRBV29-1
J: TRBJ1-1
D: NA
size: few
CDR3: CSVEGGNTEAFF
DNA: TGCAGCGTTGAAGGCGGCAACACTGAAGCTTTCTTT

V: TRBV7-2
J: TRBJ1-1
D: NA
size: many
CDR3: CASSLAAITNTEAFF
DNA: TGTGCCAGCAGCTTAGCAGCCATCACGAACACTGAAGCTTTCTTT

V: TRBV6-2/TRBV6-3
J: TRBJ1-1
D: NA
size: NA
CDR3: CASSYPTANTEAFF
DNA: TGTGCCAGCAGTTACCCGACAGCTAACACTGAAGCTTTCTTT

V: TRBV5-4
J: TRBJ2-3
D: TRBD1
size: few
CDR3: CALRDRGRTSTDTQYF
DNA: TGTGCCCTTCGGGACAGGGGGCGAACTAGCACAGATACGCAGTATTTT

V: TRBV5-1
J: TRBJ2-1
D: NA
size: NA
CDR3: CASSFSGYNEQFF
DNA: TGCGCCAGCAGCTTTTCGGGTTACAATGAGCAGTTCTTC

V: TRBV6-1
J: TRBJ1-2
D: NA
size: NA
CDR3: CASSEAELMSGCTF
DNA: TGTGCCAGCAGTGAAGCAGAGTTAATGAGCGGCTGCACCTTC

V: TRBV2
J: TRBJ2-3
D: NA
size: NA
CDR3: CASHGGFGTDTQYF
DNA: TGTGCCAGCCACGGGGGATTCGGCACAGATACGCAGTATTTT

V: TRBV28
J: TRBJ1-5
D: NA
size: many
CDR3: CASRPHRDSNQPQHF
DNA: TGTGCCAGCAGGCCTCACAGGGACAGCAATCAGCCCCAGCATTTT

V: TRBV4-3
J: TRBJ2-6
D: NA
size: many
CDR3: CASSQFKFSGANVLTF
DNA: TGCGCCAGCAGCCAATTCAAGTTCTCTGGGGCCAACGTCCTGACTTTC

V: TRBV4-1
J: TRBJ2-6
D: NA
size: NA
CDR3: CASSTTPRDGDSGANVLTF
DNA: TGCGCCAGCAGCACGACGCCTCGGGACGGAGACTCTGGGGCCAACGTCCTGACTTTC

V: TRBV6-2/TRBV6-3
J: TRBJ1-5
D: TRBD1
size: many
CDR3: CASSGYIGGRRNQPQHF
DNA: TGTGCCAGCAGTGGATATATAGGGGGCCGGCGCAATCAGCCCCAGCATTTT

V: TRBV18
J: TRBJ2-7
D: NA
size: NA
CDR3: CASRLGEGENEQYF
DNA: TGTGCCAGCCGACTCGGCGAGGGTGAAAACGAGCAGTACTTC

V: TRBV9
J: TRBJ1-1
D: NA
size: few
CDR3: CASSVVDEVMNTEAFF
DNA: TGTGCCAGCAGCGTAGTTGACGAAGTCATGAACACTGAAGCTTTCTTT

V: TRBV3-1
J: TRBJ1-2
D: NA
size: NA
CDR3: CASSQDTTDLNYGYTF
DNA: TGTGCCAGCAGCCAAGATACCACAGACCTAAACTATGGCTACACCTTC

V: TRBV29-1
J: TRBJ1-5
D: NA
size: many
CDR3: CSVVTGARQPQHF
DNA: TGCAGCGTTGTGACGGGGGCGAGGCAGCCCCAGCATTTT

V: TRBV5-1
J: TRBJ1-2
D: TRBD1
size: many
CDR3: CASSTGGAKGYTF
DNA: TGCGCCAGCAGCACAGGGGGCGCGAAAGGCTACACCTTC

V: TRBV11-2
J: TRBJ2-2
D: NA
size: few
CDR3: CASSRNDGVGTGELFF
DNA: TGTGCCAGCAGCCGGAACGACGGAGTGGGCACCGGGGAGCTGTTTTTT

V: TRBV27
J: TRBJ2-7
D: TRBD1
size: few
CDR3: CASSLLGGNHEQYF
DNA: TGTGCCAGCAGTTTACTAGGGGGCAACCACGAGCAGTACTTC

V: TRBV2
J: TRBJ2-1
D: NA
size: few
CDR3: CASKPGHHNNEQFF
DNA: TGTGCCAGCAAGCCCGGGCATCACAACAATGAGCAGTTCTTC

V: TRBV7-2
J: TRBJ1-2
D: NA
size: few
CDR3: CASSLDRTAFYYGYTF
DNA: TGTGCCAGCAGCTTGGACCGGACCGCCTTCTACTATGGCTACACCTTC

V: TRBV11-3
J: TRBJ2-7
D: NA
size: few
CDR3: CASSLQGFHEQYF
DNA: TGTGCCAGCAGCTTACAGGGCTTCCACGAGCAGTACTTC

V: TRBV4-1
J: TRBJ1-5
D: NA
size: few
CDR3: CASSQESGTSNQPQHF
DNA: TGCGCCAGCAGCCAAGAGTCGGGGACTAGCAATCAGCCCCAGCATTTT

V: TRBV25-1
J: TRBJ1-3
D: TRBD1
size: NA
CDR3: CATQETGAGNTIYF
DNA: TGTGCCACCCAAGAGACAGGGGCTGGAAACACCATATATTTT

V: TRBV6-2/TRBV6-3
J: TRBJ1-4
D: NA
size: NA
CDR3: CAAMRSLNEKLFF
DNA: TGTGCCGCCATGAGGAGCCTTAATGAAAAACTGTTTTTT

V: TRBV7-9
J: TRBJ2-4
D: NA
size: many
CDR3: CASSVPGGEAKNIQYF
DNA: TGTGCCAGCAGCGTCCCAGGGGGGGAGGCCAAAAACATTCAGTACTTC

V: TRBV10-2
J: TRBJ2-3
D: TRBD2
size: NA
CDR3: CASSELAGGRTDTQYF
DNA: TGCGCCAGCAGTGAACTAGCGGGGGGCCGCACAGATACGCAGTATTTT

V: TRBV29-1
J: TRBJ1-5
D: NA
size: few
CDR3: CSVAGMGNQPQHF
DNA: TGCAGCGTTGCGGGTATGGGCAATCAGCCCCAGCATTTT

V: TRBV2
J: TRBJ2-2
D: TRBD1
size: NA
CDR3: CASSKTGVNTGELFF
DNA: TGTGCCAGCAGTAAAACAGGGGTGAACACCGGGGAGCTGTTTTTT

V: TRBV5-5
J: TRBJ2-5
D: NA
size: few
CDR3: CASSLSGTDQETQYF
DNA: TGTGCCAGCAGCTTGTCTGGGACTGATCAAGAGACCCAGTACTTC

V: TRBV28
J: TRBJ1-4
D: TRBD1
size: many
CDR3: CASSFTGENEKLFF
DNA: TGTGCCAGCAGTTTTACAGGGGAAAATGAAAAACTGTTTTTT

V: TRBV19
J: TRBJ1-6
D: NA
size: few
CDR3: CASRNTGNRSSYNSPLHF
DNA: TGTGCCAGTAGAAATACGGGCAATAGGAGCTCCTATAATTCACCCCTCCACTTT

V: TRBV20-1
J: TRBJ1-1
D: TRBD1
size: NA
CDR3: CSARHPGGMNTEAFF
DNA: TGCAGTGCTAGACACCCAGGGGGCATGAACACTGAAGCTTTCTTT

V: TRBV10-2
J: TRBJ1-2
D: NA
size: few
CDR3: CASRESRLYGYTF
DNA: TGCGCCAGCAGGGAGTCGCGTCTCTATGGCTACACCTTC

V: TRBV6-5
J: TRBJ1-2
D: TRBD1
size: NA
CDR3: CATGDSNYGYTF
DNA: TGTGCCACCGGGGACAGTAACTATGGCTACACCTTC

V: TRBV2
J: TRBJ2-3
D: NA
size: few
CDR3: CASSVEADTQYF
DNA: TGTGCCAGCAGTGTCGAGGCAGATACGCAGTATTTT